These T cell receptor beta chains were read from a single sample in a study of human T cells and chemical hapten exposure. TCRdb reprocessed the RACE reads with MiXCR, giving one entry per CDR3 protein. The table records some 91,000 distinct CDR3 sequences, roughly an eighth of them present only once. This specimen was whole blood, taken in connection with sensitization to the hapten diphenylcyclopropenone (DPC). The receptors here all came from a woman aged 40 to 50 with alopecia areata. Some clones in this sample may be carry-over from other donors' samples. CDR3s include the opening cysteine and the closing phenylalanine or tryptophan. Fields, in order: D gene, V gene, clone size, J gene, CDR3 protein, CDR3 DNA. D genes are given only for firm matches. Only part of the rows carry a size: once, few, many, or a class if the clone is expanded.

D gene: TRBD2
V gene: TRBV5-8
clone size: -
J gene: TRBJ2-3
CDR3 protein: CASSLGFSGSGTDTQYF
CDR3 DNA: TGTGCCAGCAGCTTGGGATTTAGCGGGAGCGGAACAGATACGCAGTATTTT

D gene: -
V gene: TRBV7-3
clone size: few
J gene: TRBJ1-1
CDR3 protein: CASSPRPNTEAFF
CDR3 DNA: TGTGCCAGCAGCCCGAGGCCCAACACTGAAGCTTTCTTT

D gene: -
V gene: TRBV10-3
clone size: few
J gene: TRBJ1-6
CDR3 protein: CAISESPGPNSPLHF
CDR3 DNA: TGTGCCATCAGTGAGTCGCCGGGGCCCAATTCACCCCTCCACTTT

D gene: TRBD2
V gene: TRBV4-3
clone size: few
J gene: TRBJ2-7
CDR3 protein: CASSQDLKRGSSYEQYF
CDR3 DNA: TGCGCCAGCAGCCAAGATCTTAAGCGGGGGAGCTCCTACGAGCAGTACTTC

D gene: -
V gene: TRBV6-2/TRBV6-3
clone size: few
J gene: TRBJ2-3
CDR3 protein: CASSATGPTDTQYF
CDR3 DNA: TGTGCCAGCAGCGCGACAGGTCCCACAGATACGCAGTATTTT

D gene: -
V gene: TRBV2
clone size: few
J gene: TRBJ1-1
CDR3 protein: CASSEGTGAFF
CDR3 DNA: TGTGCCAGCAGTGAAGGGACTGGAGCTTTCTTT

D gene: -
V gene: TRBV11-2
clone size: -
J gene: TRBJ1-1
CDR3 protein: CASSSHMNTEAFF
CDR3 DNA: TGTGCCAGCAGCTCCCACATGAACACTGAAGCTTTCTTT

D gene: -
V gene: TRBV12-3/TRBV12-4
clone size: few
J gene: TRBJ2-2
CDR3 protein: CASSSSGATGELFF
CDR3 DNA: TGTGCCAGCAGTTCCTCAGGTGCCACCGGGGAGCTGTTTTTT

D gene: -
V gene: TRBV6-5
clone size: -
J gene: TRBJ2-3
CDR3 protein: CASSYSQAPSTDTQYF
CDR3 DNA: TGTGCCAGCAGTTACAGCCAGGCGCCTAGCACAGATACGCAGTATTTT

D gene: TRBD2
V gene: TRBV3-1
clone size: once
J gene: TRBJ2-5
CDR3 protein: CASSQALAGNQETQYF
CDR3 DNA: TGTGCCAGCAGCCAAGCATTAGCGGGAAACCAAGAGACCCAGTACTTC

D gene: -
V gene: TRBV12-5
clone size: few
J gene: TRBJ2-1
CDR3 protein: CASGLLGNEQFF
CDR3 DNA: TGTGCTAGTGGTTTGCTGGGGAATGAGCAGTTCTTC

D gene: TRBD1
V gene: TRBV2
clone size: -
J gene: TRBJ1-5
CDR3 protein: CASRYTGDQPQHF
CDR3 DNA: TGTGCCAGCAGATATACAGGGGATCAGCCCCAGCATTTT

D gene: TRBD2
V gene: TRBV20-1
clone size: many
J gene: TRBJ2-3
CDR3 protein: CSARGAGTRRSLNTDTQYF
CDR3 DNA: TGCAGTGCTAGAGGTGCGGGGACTAGGCGGTCCCTGAACACAGATACGCAGTATTTT

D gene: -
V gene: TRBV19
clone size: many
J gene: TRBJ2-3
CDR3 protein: CASRKGTDTQYF
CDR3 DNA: TGTGCCAGTAGGAAGGGAACAGATACGCAGTATTTT

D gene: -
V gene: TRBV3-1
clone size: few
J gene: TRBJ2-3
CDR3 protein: CASSRGLAESTDTQYF
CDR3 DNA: TGTGCCAGCAGCCGGGGGCTGGCGGAAAGCACAGATACGCAGTATTTT

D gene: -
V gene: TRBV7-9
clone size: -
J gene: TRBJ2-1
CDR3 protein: CASDRGGSYNEQFF
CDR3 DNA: TGTGCCAGTGATAGAGGGGGCTCCTACAATGAGCAGTTCTTC

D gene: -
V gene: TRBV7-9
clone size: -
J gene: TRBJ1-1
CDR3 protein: CASSEAFF
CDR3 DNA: TGTGCCAGCAGTGAAGCTTTCTTT

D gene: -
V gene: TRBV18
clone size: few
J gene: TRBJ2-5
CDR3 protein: CASSDLKETQYF
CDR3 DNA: TGTGCCAGCTCAGATCTCAAAGAGACCCAGTACTTC

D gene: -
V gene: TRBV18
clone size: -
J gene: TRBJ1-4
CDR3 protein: CASSPPGAESKLFF
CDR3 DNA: TGTGCCAGCTCACCACCGGGGGCCGAATCAAAACTGTTTTTT

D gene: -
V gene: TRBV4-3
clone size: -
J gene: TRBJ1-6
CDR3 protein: CASSQDRRGVDSPLHF
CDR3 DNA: TGCGCCAGCAGCCAAGACCGGCGGGGGGTGGATTCACCCCTCCACTTT

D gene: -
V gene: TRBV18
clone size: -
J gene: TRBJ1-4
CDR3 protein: CASSPGGQNEKLFF
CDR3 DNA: TGTGCCAGCTCACCTGGAGGACAGAATGAAAAACTGTTTTTT

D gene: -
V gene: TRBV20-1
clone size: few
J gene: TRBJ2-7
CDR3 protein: CSAMGAVLGEQYF
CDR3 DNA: TGCAGTGCTATGGGTGCAGTCCTAGGAGAGCAGTACTTC

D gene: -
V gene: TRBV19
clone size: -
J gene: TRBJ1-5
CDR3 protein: CASSIPNYQPQHF
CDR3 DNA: TGTGCCAGTAGTATTCCCAATTATCAGCCCCAGCATTTT

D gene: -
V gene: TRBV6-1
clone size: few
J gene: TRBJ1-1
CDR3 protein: CASSASAQGSTEAFF
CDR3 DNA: TGTGCCAGCAGTGCCTCCGCCCAAGGGAGCACTGAAGCTTTCTTT

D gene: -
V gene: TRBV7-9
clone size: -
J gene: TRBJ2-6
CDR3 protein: CALRSTGANVLTF
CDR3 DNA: TGTGCCTTAAGGAGTACTGGGGCCAACGTCCTGACTTTC

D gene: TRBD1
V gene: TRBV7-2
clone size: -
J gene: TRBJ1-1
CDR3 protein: CASSLRRPTGGTEAFF
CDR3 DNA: TGTGCCAGCAGCTTGCGGCGGCCCACAGGGGGCACTGAAGCTTTCTTT

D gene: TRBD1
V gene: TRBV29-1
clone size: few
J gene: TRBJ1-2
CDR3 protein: CSVGTAINYGYTF
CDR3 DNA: TGCAGCGTAGGGACAGCCATAAACTATGGCTACACCTTC

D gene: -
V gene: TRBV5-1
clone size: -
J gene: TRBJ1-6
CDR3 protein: CASSLGDLKSPLHF
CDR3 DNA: TGCGCCAGCAGCTTGGGAGACTTAAAATCACCCCTCCACTTT

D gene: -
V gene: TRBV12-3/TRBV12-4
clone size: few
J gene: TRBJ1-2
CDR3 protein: CASSLNTIYGYTF
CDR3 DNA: TGTGCCAGCAGTTTAAATACAATCTATGGCTACACCTTC

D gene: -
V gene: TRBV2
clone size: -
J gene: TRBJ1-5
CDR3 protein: CASSGGDLNQPQHF
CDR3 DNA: TGTGCCAGCAGTGGAGGAGACCTCAATCAGCCCCAGCATTTT

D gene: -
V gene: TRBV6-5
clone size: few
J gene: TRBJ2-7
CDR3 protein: CASSAALTGEQYF
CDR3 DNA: TGTGCCAGCAGCGCGGCTCTGACGGGCGAGCAGTACTTC

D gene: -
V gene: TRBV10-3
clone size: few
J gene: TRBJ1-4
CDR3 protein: CAISSTANEKLFF
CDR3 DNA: TGTGCCATCAGTTCCACCGCTAATGAAAAACTGTTTTTT

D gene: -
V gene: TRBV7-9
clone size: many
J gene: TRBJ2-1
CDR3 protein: CASSLVGRYNEQFF
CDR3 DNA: TGTGCCAGCAGCTTAGTGGGAAGATACAATGAGCAGTTCTTC

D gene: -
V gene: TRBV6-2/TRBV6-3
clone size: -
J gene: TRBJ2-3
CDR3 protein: CASSFRPDTQYF
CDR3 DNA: TGTGCCAGCAGTTTCCGACCAGATACGCAGTATTTT

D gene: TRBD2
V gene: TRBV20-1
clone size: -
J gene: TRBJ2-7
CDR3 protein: CSARIRAGDHEQYF
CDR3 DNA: TGCAGTGCTAGGATTCGAGCGGGAGACCACGAGCAGTACTTC

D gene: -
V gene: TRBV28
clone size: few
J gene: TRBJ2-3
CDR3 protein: CASSSQGTPTDTQYF
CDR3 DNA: TGTGCCAGCAGCTCCCAGGGGACCCCCACAGATACGCAGTATTTT

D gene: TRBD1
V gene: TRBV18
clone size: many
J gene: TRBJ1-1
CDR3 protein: CASSPAGGSTEAFF
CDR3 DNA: TGTGCCAGCTCACCAGCAGGGGGGTCCACTGAAGCTTTCTTT

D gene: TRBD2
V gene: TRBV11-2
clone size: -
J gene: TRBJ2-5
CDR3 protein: CASSFWTSGPETQYF
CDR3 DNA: TGTGCCAGCAGCTTCTGGACTAGCGGGCCCGAGACCCAGTACTTC

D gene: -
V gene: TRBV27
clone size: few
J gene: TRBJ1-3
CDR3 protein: CASSPDRGKGNTIYF
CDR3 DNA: TGTGCCAGCAGCCCCGACAGAGGGAAGGGAAACACCATATATTTT

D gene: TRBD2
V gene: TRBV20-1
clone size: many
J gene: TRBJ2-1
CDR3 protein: CSARGLAGFSYNEQFF
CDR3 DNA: TGCAGTGCTAGAGGACTAGCGGGGTTCTCCTACAATGAGCAGTTCTTC

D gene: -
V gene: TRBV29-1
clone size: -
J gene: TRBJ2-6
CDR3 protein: CSASLTGANVLTF
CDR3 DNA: TGCAGCGCCAGTTTAACTGGGGCCAACGTCCTGACTTTC

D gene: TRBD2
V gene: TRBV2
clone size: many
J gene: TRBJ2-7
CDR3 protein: CASSKYRTSGSSEQYF
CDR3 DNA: TGTGCCAGCAGCAAATATCGGACTAGCGGGAGTTCCGAGCAGTACTTC

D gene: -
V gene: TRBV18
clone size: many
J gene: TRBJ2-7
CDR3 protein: CASSPGRSSYEQYF
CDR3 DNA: TGTGCCAGCTCACCGGGACGTAGCTCCTACGAGCAGTACTTC

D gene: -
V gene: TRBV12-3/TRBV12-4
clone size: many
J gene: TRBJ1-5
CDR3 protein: CASSPRGQGIQPQHF
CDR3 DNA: TGTGCCAGCAGTCCCCGCGGGCAGGGTATACAGCCCCAGCATTTT

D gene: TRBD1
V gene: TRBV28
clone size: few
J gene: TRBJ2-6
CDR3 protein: CASSSNRMGQGWANVLTF
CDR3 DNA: TGTGCCAGCAGCTCGAATCGAATGGGACAGGGATGGGCCAACGTCCTGACTTTC

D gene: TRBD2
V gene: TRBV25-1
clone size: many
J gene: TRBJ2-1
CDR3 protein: CASSEWAGGSYNEQFF
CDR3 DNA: TGTGCCAGCAGTGAATGGGCGGGAGGCTCCTACAATGAGCAGTTCTTC

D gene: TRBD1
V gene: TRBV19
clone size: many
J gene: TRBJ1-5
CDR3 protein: CASSQGQGNQPQHF
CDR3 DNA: TGTGCCAGTAGTCAGGGACAGGGGAATCAGCCCCAGCATTTT

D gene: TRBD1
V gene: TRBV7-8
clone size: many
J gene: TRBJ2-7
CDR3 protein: CASSWTGGAIPTYEQYF
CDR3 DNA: TGTGCCAGCAGCTGGACAGGGGGCGCGATCCCTACCTACGAGCAGTACTTC

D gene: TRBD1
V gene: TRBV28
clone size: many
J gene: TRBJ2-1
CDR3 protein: CASRPGQGFRQFF
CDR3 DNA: TGTGCCAGCAGGCCGGGACAGGGATTTCGGCAGTTCTTC

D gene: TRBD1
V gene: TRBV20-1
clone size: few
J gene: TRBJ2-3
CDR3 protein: CSARAGQGTDTQYF
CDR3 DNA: TGCAGTGCTAGGGCGGGACAGGGAACAGATACGCAGTATTTT